Listed below are T cell receptor beta chains from one sample, sequenced in a study of CD8 T cells in Susac syndrome. TCRdb analysed the immunoSEQ multiplex PCR reads with MiXCR anew, one entry per CDR3 protein. This repertoire shows about 290,000 distinct CDR3 sequences, 85% found once; its top ten account for roughly 0.21%. Sequenced: CD8+ T cells from PBMCs. The origin of the receptors is a human donor with multiple sclerosis. Both conserved end residues are part of each CDR3. Each record gives: clone size, V gene, J gene, CDR3 protein. Rows may omit the clone size; those that give it use once, few, many or a size class.

clone size: NA; V gene: TRBV5-6; J gene: TRBJ2-3; CDR3 protein: CASSLEDREKDTQYF
clone size: NA; V gene: TRBV28; J gene: TRBJ2-3; CDR3 protein: CASSFKGTVLYLTDTQYF
clone size: NA; V gene: TRBV4-1; J gene: TRBJ2-7; CDR3 protein: CASSHEGGLGYEQYF
clone size: NA; V gene: TRBV28; J gene: TRBJ1-2; CDR3 protein: CASRPGWPGRGMDYGYTF
clone size: NA; V gene: TRBV21-1; J gene: TRBJ2-3; CDR3 protein: CASGDLDTQYF
clone size: NA; V gene: TRBV4-3; J gene: TRBJ1-2; CDR3 protein: CASSQILLTGWGGYTF
clone size: few; V gene: TRBV30; J gene: TRBJ2-7; CDR3 protein: CAWSYGQGVSYEQYF
clone size: NA; V gene: TRBV12-3/TRBV12-4; J gene: TRBJ2-7; CDR3 protein: CASSDRGSYEQYF
clone size: once; V gene: TRBV10-2; J gene: TRBJ2-5; CDR3 protein: CASSVGVQETQYF
clone size: few; V gene: TRBV6-1; J gene: TRBJ2-5; CDR3 protein: CASSPSGWQETQYF
clone size: NA; V gene: TRBV24-1; J gene: TRBJ2-7; CDR3 protein: CATSDLGGYEQYF